These T cell receptor beta chains were read from a single sample in a study of T cells in Graves' hyperthyroidism and ophthalmopathy. TCRdb redid the calling of the multiplex PCR reads with MiXCR, one entry per CDR3 protein. Of 300,000 to 450,000 distinct CDR3 sequences in the sample, under 15% are singletons; the top ten hold about 30%. The sample comprised blood. The source is a woman aged 25 to 39 with Graves' hyperthyroidism. The CDR3 runs from the conserved cysteine through the conserved F or W. The D gene is left open where the match is weak. Rows may omit the clone size; those that give it use once, few, many or a size class.

v_call: TRBV7-3
d_call: .
clone_size: few
j_call: TRBJ2-3
cdr3_nt: TGTGCCAGCAGCCTGGGGACGGAAGATACGCAGTATTTT
cdr3_aa: CASSLGTEDTQYF

v_call: TRBV25-1
d_call: .
clone_size: few
j_call: TRBJ1-6
cdr3_nt: TGTGCCAGCAGTGAATATGGTAATTCACCCCTCCACTTT
cdr3_aa: CASSEYGNSPLHF

v_call: TRBV12-3/TRBV12-4
d_call: TRBD2
clone_size: many
j_call: TRBJ2-1
cdr3_nt: TGTGCCAGCAGTTGGAGCGGGGGGGACAATGAGCAGTTCTTC
cdr3_aa: CASSWSGGDNEQFF

v_call: TRBV12-3/TRBV12-4
d_call: TRBD2
clone_size: few
j_call: TRBJ2-2
cdr3_nt: TGTGCCAGCAGCACCCGGACTAGCGGTACCACCGGGGAGCTGTCTTTT
cdr3_aa: CASSTRTSGTTGELSF

v_call: TRBV27
d_call: TRBD2
clone_size: many
j_call: TRBJ2-1
cdr3_nt: TGTGCCAGCAGTGAACCGGGACTAGCACCTACCTACAATGAGCAGTTCTTC
cdr3_aa: CASSEPGLAPTYNEQFF

v_call: TRBV27
d_call: .
clone_size: many
j_call: TRBJ1-1
cdr3_nt: TGTGCCAGCAGTTTAAACCCTGGGGGCGCTGAAGCTTTCTTT
cdr3_aa: CASSLNPGGAEAFF

v_call: TRBV12-3/TRBV12-4
d_call: .
clone_size: many
j_call: TRBJ2-2
cdr3_nt: TGTGCCAGCATTAGGACTCGCGTCACCGGGGAGCTGTTTTTT
cdr3_aa: CASIRTRVTGELFF

v_call: TRBV12-3/TRBV12-4
d_call: .
clone_size: many
j_call: TRBJ2-7
cdr3_nt: TGTGCCAGCAGTTTAGGAGCCGAGCAGTACTTC
cdr3_aa: CASSLGAEQYF

v_call: TRBV6-5
d_call: TRBD1
clone_size: few
j_call: TRBJ1-2
cdr3_nt: TGTGCCAGCAGTTACTTCAGGGGGCGGTCTGATCGCTATGGCTACACCTTC
cdr3_aa: CASSYFRGRSDRYGYTF

v_call: TRBV6-2/TRBV6-3
d_call: .
clone_size: few
j_call: TRBJ1-5
cdr3_nt: TGTGGGATTGGGCCAGTCTCGGGTCAGCCCCAGCATTTT
cdr3_aa: CGIGPVSGQPQHF

v_call: TRBV27
d_call: TRBD1
clone_size: many
j_call: TRBJ2-4
cdr3_nt: TGTGCCAGCAGTTTCGGGACAGGGGCCAACATTCAGTACTTC
cdr3_aa: CASSFGTGANIQYF

v_call: TRBV7-3
d_call: .
clone_size: many
j_call: TRBJ2-3
cdr3_nt: TGTGCCAGCAGCCGCGAGGGGCCCTTCACAGATACGCAGTATTTT
cdr3_aa: CASSREGPFTDTQYF

v_call: TRBV11-2
d_call: TRBD2
clone_size: few
j_call: TRBJ2-2
cdr3_nt: TGTGCCAGCAGCCTAACTGGTACTAGCGGATTCACCGGGGAGCTGTTTTTT
cdr3_aa: CASSLTGTSGFTGELFF

v_call: TRBV28
d_call: TRBD1
clone_size: many
j_call: TRBJ2-5
cdr3_nt: TGTGCCAGCAGTTTTCTCGAGACAGGGATTAGAGAGACCCAGTACTTC
cdr3_aa: CASSFLETGIRETQYF

v_call: TRBV5-1
d_call: .
clone_size: many
j_call: TRBJ2-3
cdr3_nt: TGCGCCAGCAGCTTAACCTCTAGCAGCGGAGGAGATACGCAGTATTTT
cdr3_aa: CASSLTSSSGGDTQYF

v_call: TRBV6-1
d_call: TRBD1
clone_size: .
j_call: TRBJ2-3
cdr3_nt: TGTGCCAGCAGTTCGAGACAGGGGGCAGATACGCAGTATTTT
cdr3_aa: CASSSRQGADTQYF

v_call: TRBV12-3/TRBV12-4
d_call: .
clone_size: few
j_call: TRBJ2-3
cdr3_nt: TGTGCCAGCAGTTTAGGAGGAGTAGCAGATACGCAGTATTTT
cdr3_aa: CASSLGGVADTQYF

v_call: TRBV5-4
d_call: .
clone_size: few
j_call: TRBJ2-1
cdr3_nt: TGTGCCAGCAGCTTGGGTCTAGTCGATGAGCAGTTCTTC
cdr3_aa: CASSLGLVDEQFF

v_call: TRBV6-6
d_call: .
clone_size: .
j_call: TRBJ2-1
cdr3_nt: TGTGCCAGCAGTTACGGGGACTTCTACAATGAGCAGTTCTTC
cdr3_aa: CASSYGDFYNEQFF

v_call: TRBV27
d_call: .
clone_size: .
j_call: TRBJ2-2
cdr3_nt: TGTGCCAGCAGCCGACAGGGGCCCCGACGGCGGGAGCCCGCCGGGGAGCTGTTTTTT
cdr3_aa: CASSRQGPRRREPAGELFF

v_call: TRBV28
d_call: TRBD1
clone_size: many
j_call: TRBJ2-1
cdr3_nt: TGTGCCAGCAGCCCCTTTAGGACAGGGGGTAATGAGCAGTTCTTC
cdr3_aa: CASSPFRTGGNEQFF

v_call: TRBV25-1
d_call: .
clone_size: .
j_call: TRBJ2-7
cdr3_nt: TGTGCCAGCAGTGGGTACCGGGGGCCTTGGAAGCAGTACTTC
cdr3_aa: CASSGYRGPWKQYF

v_call: TRBV4-1
d_call: TRBD1
clone_size: .
j_call: TRBJ1-5
cdr3_nt: TGCGCCAGCAGCCAACGGGACAGTTTTTATCAGCCCCAGCATTTT
cdr3_aa: CASSQRDSFYQPQHF

v_call: TRBV5-1
d_call: TRBD2
clone_size: .
j_call: TRBJ2-1
cdr3_nt: TGCGCCAGCAGCACCACTAGCGGCTTCTACAATGAGCAGTTCTTC
cdr3_aa: CASSTTSGFYNEQFF

v_call: TRBV14
d_call: .
clone_size: .
j_call: TRBJ1-3
cdr3_nt: TGTGCCAGCAGCCCCGTCTATTCTGGAAACACCATATATTTT
cdr3_aa: CASSPVYSGNTIYF

v_call: TRBV7-7
d_call: .
clone_size: .
j_call: TRBJ2-3
cdr3_nt: TGTGCCAGCAGCAGACAGCCGACTAGCACAGATACGCAGTATTTT
cdr3_aa: CASSRQPTSTDTQYF

v_call: TRBV20-1
d_call: .
clone_size: many
j_call: TRBJ2-1
cdr3_nt: TGCAGTGCTAGACGCAGGGGAGCCTACAATGAGCAGTTCTTC
cdr3_aa: CSARRRGAYNEQFF